Listed here are 14 T cell receptor beta chains from one sample, sequenced in a study of blood T cell repertoires in COVID-19. Profiling relied on immunoSEQ multiplex PCR, and the TCRdb table lists in-frame clones only, not all of them. The table includes around 150,000 clones, around 93% detected once. Sequences were obtained from peripheral blood. These receptors were collected from a woman aged 45-65 years with acute or convalescent COVID-19.

The chain recombines TRBV19 with TRBJ2-5, with D possibly matching TRBD1 (6 bases). This CDR3 is built from 16 residues. Trimming left V 3 bases short and J 4 bases short, with 18 bases between. Germline CDR1 LNHDA, CDR2 SQIVND (reference sequence). The CDR3 sequence is CASSMPPPGAGETQYF. CDR3 DNA sequence: TGTGCCAGTAGTATGCCCCCCCCAGGGGCTGGAGAGACCCAGTACTTC.

CDR3 coding DNA: TGTGCCAGTAGTATTGGAAGCGGCCAAGAGACCCAGTACTTC. It specifies CASSIGSGQETQYF. The chain couples TRBV19 to TRBJ2-5, with a weak D call TRBD2 (5 bases). Germline V gene data show CDR1 as LNHDA and CDR2 as SQIVND (reference sequence). The CDR3 extends over 14 amino acids. V was shortened by 3 bases and J by 1 base, with 9 bases between the two germline ends.

The V call is TRBV7-9, the J call TRBJ1-2; D is possibly TRBD1 (5 bases). Germline-derived CDR1 and CDR2 are SEHNR and FQNEAQ (reference sequence). Trimming pared 5 bases from V and 2 bases from J, leaving 12 bases between. CDR3 length equals 14 residues. This CDR3 is CASSPRAGNYGYTF. Here the CDR3 DNA reads TGTGCCAGCAGCCCTCGGGCAGGGAACTATGGCTACACCTTC.

The chain joins TRBV11-2 to TRBJ1-1; 7 positions agree with TRBD1. The CDR3 has 15 residues. Germline V gives CDR1 SGHAT, CDR2 FQNNGV. Trimming removed 5 bases from V and 5 bases from J; junction bases left unmatched: 11. The CDR3 sequence is CASSPLTGSSTEAFF. Here the CDR3 DNA reads TGTGCCAGCAGCCCTTTGACAGGGAGTTCAACTGAAGCTTTCTTT.

V and J are TRBV5-1 and TRBJ2-3, with 10 bases aligning to TRBD1. CDR1 and CDR2 from the germline V gene are SGHRS and YFSETQ. V dropped 3 bases and J dropped 8; count of bases not matched to a gene: 12. The CDR3 contains 16 residues. CDR3 amino acids: CASSWKSRQGAVTQYF. The DNA for the CDR3 is TGCGCCAGCAGCTGGAAATCTAGACAGGGGGCGGTTACGCAGTATTTT.

The chain is built from TRBV18 and TRBJ1-1; D might be TRBD1 (5 bases). V gave up 6 bases and J gave up 0 bases, with 11 bases separating them. This CDR3 spans 14 amino acids. Germline V gives CDR1 KGHSH, CDR2 LQKENI. CDR3 sequence (DNA): TGTGCCAGCTCCCCCAGGGAAATGAACACTGAAGCTTTCTTT. It yields the protein CASSPREMNTEAFF.

The V and J genes are TRBV28 and TRBJ1-2; 7 nucleotides line up with TRBD1. The CDR3 has 14 residues. V shed 3 bases and J 4 bases; nucleotides not matched to a gene: 5. The germline V gene encodes CDR1 MDHEN and CDR2 SYDVKM. The CDR3 DNA follows: TGTGCCAGCAGTTTTTCAGGGGGAGTCTATGGCTACACCTTC. Protein: CASSFSGGVYGYTF.

The chain links TRBV29-1 to TRBJ1-3; unclear D gene. V lost 7 bases and J lost 0, with 10 bases in between. Germline loops: CDR1 SQVTM, CDR2 ANQGSEA. This CDR3 has 13 residues. The CDR3 is CSARRSSGNTIYF. The CDR3 nucleotides read TGCAGCGCCAGGAGGAGCTCTGGAAACACCATATATTTT.

This clone appeared a single time. The chain links TRBV24-1 to TRBJ1-2; D is uncertain. The V end lost 3 bases, the J end lost 1 base, and 5 bases lay between the germline ends. This CDR3 spans 13 amino acids. Germline CDR1 is KGHDR and CDR2 is SFDVKD. This CDR3 is CATSDRVNYGYTF. In nucleotides, the CDR3 is TGTGCCACCAGTGATCGGGTTAACTATGGCTACACCTTC.

This rearrangement joins TRBV3-1 (or the pseudogene TRBV3-2) to TRBJ1-1; no clear D gene. The CDR3 runs 12 residues. V was cut by 1 base and J by 3 bases, with 3 bases left in between. Germline CDR1 and CDR2: LGHDT and YNNKEL (reference sequence). CDR3 sequence (DNA): TGTGCCAGCAGCCAAGCGGACACTGAAGCTTTCTTT. Translated: CASSQADTEAFF.

The chain uses TRBV7-8 and TRBJ1-1; weak D call: TRBD1 (5 bases). Germline V gene lookup returns CDR1 SGHVS and CDR2 FQNEAQ. V lost 2 bases, J lost 11 bases, and 15 bases lay in between. The CDR3 is 13 amino acids. The CDR3 coding sequence is TGTGCCAGCAGCTTAACGACAGAGTTTCGCGCTTTCTTT. Amino acid sequence: CASSLTTEFRAFF.

This chain's CDR3 is CASSLRHTTGELFF. The CDR3 nucleotides read TGTGCCAGCAGCTTACGTCACACCACCGGGGAGCTGTTTTTT. The chain carries TRBV7-3 and TRBJ2-2; the D is unclear. V shed 2 bases and J shed 4 bases, with 8 bases lying between them. Germline CDR1 SGHTA, CDR2 FQGTGA. This CDR3 contains 14 residues.

The chain couples TRBV28 to TRBJ1-5; TRBD1 matches at 7 bases. Germline CDR1 MDHEN, CDR2 SYDVKM. V dropped 5 bases and J dropped 4; count of bases not matched to a gene: 8. This CDR3 has 15 amino acids. CDR3 amino acids: CASSLGPTGNQPQHF. The CDR3 coding sequence is TGTGCCAGCAGTCTAGGCCCGACAGGGAATCAGCCCCAGCATTTT.

A single count supports this clone. V usage is TRBV30 and J usage is TRBJ1-1; tentatively, D is TRBD1 (5 bases). V was trimmed by 2 bases and J by 4 bases, leaving 14 bases between them. Germline lookup yields CDR1 GTSNPN and CDR2 SVGIG (reference sequence). The length of the CDR3 is 14 residues. This CDR3 is CAWSLLRVGTEAFF. The CDR3 bases are TGTGCCTGGAGTCTCCTCAGGGTGGGCACTGAAGCTTTCTTT.